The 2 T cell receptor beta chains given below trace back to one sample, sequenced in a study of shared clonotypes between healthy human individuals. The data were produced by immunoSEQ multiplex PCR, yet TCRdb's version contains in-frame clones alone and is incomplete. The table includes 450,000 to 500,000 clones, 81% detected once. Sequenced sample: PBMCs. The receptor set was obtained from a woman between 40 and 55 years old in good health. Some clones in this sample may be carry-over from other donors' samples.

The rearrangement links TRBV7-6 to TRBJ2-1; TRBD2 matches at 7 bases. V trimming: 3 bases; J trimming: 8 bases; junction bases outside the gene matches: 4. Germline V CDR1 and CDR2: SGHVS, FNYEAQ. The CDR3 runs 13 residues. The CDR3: CASSFRREDEQFF. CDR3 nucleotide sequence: TGTGCCAGCAGCTTCCGACGGGAGGATGAGCAGTTCTTC.

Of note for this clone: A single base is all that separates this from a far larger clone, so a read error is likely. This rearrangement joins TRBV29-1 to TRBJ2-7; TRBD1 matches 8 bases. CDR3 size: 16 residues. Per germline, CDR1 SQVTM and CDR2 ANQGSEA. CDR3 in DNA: TGCATCGTTGAAGCCCCGGGCACAGGGGGCTCCTACGAGCAGTACTTC. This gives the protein CIVEAPGTGGSYEQYF.